This TCR beta chain emerged from a study of control samples from healthy donors and cancer patients. The table came from immunoSEQ multiplex PCR; TCRdb's copy has only in-frame clones and leaves some out. The table shows 150,000 or so clones, with roughly 93% occurring only once. V shed 3 bases and J shed 6 bases, with 13 bases lying between them. Germline CDR1 SGHRS, CDR2 YFSETQ. This CDR3 region has 13 residues. The chain is built from TRBV5-1 and TRBJ2-7; D is possibly TRBD1 (5 bases). Sample: blood. This sequence originates from a man aged 18 to 30 in good health. CDR3 bases: TGCGCCAGCAGCTCCAGGGATAATCGCGAGCAGTACTTC. Its protein is CASSSRDNREQYF.